These T cell receptor beta chains were read from a single sample in a study of OX40 agonist ivuxolimab in advanced cancers. The assay was immunoSEQ multiplex PCR, and TCRdb's table has in-frame clones only and misses some. The table records roughly 64,000 clones, 75% to 90% of them present only once. This specimen consisted of CD4+ or CD8+ T cells sorted from blood, obtained in a trial of the OX40 agonist ivuxolimab. These receptors originate from an adult with an advanced solid tumor such as melanoma, head and neck, liver or kidney cancer. CDR3s leave out the opening cysteine and the closing phenylalanine or tryptophan. The D gene is left open where the match is weak.

V gene,D gene,CDR3 protein
TRBV7-6,.,ASTLVQGGGEQY
TRBV6-5,TRBD1,ASSYRGQGIYEQY
TRBV2,.,ASSREWDQPQH
TRBV19,.,ASCQAGSNQPQH
TRBV5-5,.,ASSLREPSQGSPLH
TRBV18,.,ASSPDKNYEQY
TRBV4-1,TRBD2,ASSQDPSGAYTQY
TRBV6-4,TRBD2,ASSASTGTSPF
TRBV7-8,.,ASRETRDDGTQY
TRBV9,.,ASSVGPGRTYEQY
TRBV4-3,.,ASSQVAGRAYNSPLH
TRBV11-2,.,ASSLERGELF
TRBV7-7,.,ASSPQLGPYNEQF
TRBV7-2,.,ASSYHRTEQY
TRBV28,TRBD1,ASSFYGTAADSPLH
TRBV5-5,.,ASSGAEAF
TRBV7-9,.,ASSPRVGGYT
TRBV4-3,TRBD2,ASSQESTGRAYNEQF
TRBV9,.,ASSVRTQNGEQF
TRBV5-4,.,ASSAGGARYNEQF
TRBV30,TRBD2,AWSVRGTIYNEQF
TRBV21-1,.,ASSKGVAGGINEQF
TRBV25-1,.,ASSEWATDTQY
TRBV11-2,.,ASSLFGNTEAF
TRBV7-2,.,ASSLTPWADTQY
TRBV4-1,.,ASRNRGGNEQF
TRBV15,.,ATSRALTSTDTQY
TRBV29-1,TRBD1,SVDGQGKYT
TRBV4-1,TRBD1,ASSRTGVTEAF
TRBV5-1,TRBD2,ASSTGGAGNEQF
TRBV2,TRBD1,ASRPDRGPEAF
TRBV9,TRBD1,ASSTQGAGNEKLF
TRBV7-9,.,ASSRGPQPSTDTQY
TRBV19,TRBD2,ASSLGTTPTETQY
TRBV5-4,.,ASSLVLADTGELF
TRBV23-1,.,ASSQSKPEAF
TRBV6-1,TRBD2,ATGFAGAKEQY
TRBV2,.,ASRAIYEQY
TRBV7-2,.,ASSSGRRDTEAF
TRBV7-3,.,ASSPSPGRAGYT
TRBV13,TRBD2,ASSGLAGVMTGELF
TRBV10-3,.,AISAGQLYGYT
TRBV19,.,ASSIAGKLAKNIQY
TRBV6-1,TRBD1,ASGIGQGDEKLF
TRBV5-4,.,ASSLKGGTSSYEQY
TRBV27,.,ASSSSGQGRGEQF
TRBV15,TRBD2,ATSRGTTFTGELF
TRBV6-1,.,ASSRSGYT
TRBV19,TRBD2,ASSGGLAGDAYNEQF
TRBV7-2,.,ASSSRPRGTNTEAF
TRBV7-9,.,ASSSVVSPLSYEQY
TRBV19,.,ASSRRVTYEQY
TRBV5-1,TRBD2,ASSTIAGETQY
TRBV5-6,.,ASSLLTGTTDTQY
TRBV12-5,.,ASGGAQGRVYGYT